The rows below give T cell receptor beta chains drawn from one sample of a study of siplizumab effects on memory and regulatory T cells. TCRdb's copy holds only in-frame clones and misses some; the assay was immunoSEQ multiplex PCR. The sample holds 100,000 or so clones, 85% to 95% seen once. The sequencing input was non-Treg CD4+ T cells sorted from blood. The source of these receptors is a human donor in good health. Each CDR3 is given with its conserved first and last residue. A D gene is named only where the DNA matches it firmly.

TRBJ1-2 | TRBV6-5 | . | CASSRAGLTTGYTF
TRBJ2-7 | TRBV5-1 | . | CASSLEPISSYEQYF
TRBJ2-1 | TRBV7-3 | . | CASSKTGLVGNEQFF
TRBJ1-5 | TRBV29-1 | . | CSVVVDGGQPQHF
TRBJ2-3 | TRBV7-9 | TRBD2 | CASSLSVRAGGVDTQYF
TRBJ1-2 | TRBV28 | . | CASSFQGSYGYTF
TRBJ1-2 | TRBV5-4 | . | CASSLVTGTYGYTF
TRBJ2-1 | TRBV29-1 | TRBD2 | CSVVGLVDEQFF
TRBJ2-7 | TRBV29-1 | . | CSAKGVGYEQYF
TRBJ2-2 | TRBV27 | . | CASKWVGLDTGELFF
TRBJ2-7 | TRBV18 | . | CASSGPQAYEQYF
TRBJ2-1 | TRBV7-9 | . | CASSLVAVSEQFF
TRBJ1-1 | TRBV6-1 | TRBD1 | CASSKRQGEAFF
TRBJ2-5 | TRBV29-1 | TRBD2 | CSVEGLSGRPQETQYF
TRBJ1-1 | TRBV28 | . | CASSLGAASLLPAFF
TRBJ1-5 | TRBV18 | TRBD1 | CASSPTQGAGQPQHF
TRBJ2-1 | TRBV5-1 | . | CASSLDRSSSYNEQFF
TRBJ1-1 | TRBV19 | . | CASSQLDEAFF
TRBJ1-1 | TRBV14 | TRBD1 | CASSPQTGLNTEAFF
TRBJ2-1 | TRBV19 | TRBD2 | CASSRPAGGPAQFF
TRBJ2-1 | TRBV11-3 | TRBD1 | CASSLRSGGNEQFF
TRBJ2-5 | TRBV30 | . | CAWRALGEMAQYF
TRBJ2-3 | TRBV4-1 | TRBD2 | CASSQGAGGPYERQYF
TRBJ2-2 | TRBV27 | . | CASRGAPTGELFF
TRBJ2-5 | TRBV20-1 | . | CSATRRETQYF
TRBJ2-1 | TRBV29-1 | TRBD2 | CSGGLAGIGYNEQFF
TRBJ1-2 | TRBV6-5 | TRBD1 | CASKAGGSYGYTF
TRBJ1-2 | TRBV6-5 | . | CASSYLGDYGYTF
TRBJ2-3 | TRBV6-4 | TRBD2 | CASSPGLDLSYTDTQYF